A single sample is the source of the 28 T cell receptor beta chains below, sequenced in a study of CD8+ T cells in alopecia areata. Following RNA extraction, reverse transcription yielded cDNA that acted as the sequencing template. Only in-frame clones appear in the TCRdb table, and some are missing; sequencing was by immunoSEQ multiplex PCR. The repertoire holds more than 95,000 clones, around 45% seen once, with under 12% in the top ten. The specimen sequenced was NKG2D-low CD8+ T cells sorted from blood. The receptors shown here come from a human donor with alopecia areata.

This clone was observed a single time. The chain links TRBV27 to TRBJ1-2; 12 nucleotides align to TRBD1. The CDR3 sequence is 15 residues long. V lost 0 bases to trimming and J lost 4 bases; unmatched junction nucleotides: 0. The germline V gene encodes CDR1 MNHEY and CDR2 SMNVEV (reference sequence). The CDR3 nucleotides read TGTGCCAGCAGTTTATCGGGACAGGGGGCCTATGGCTACACCTTC. Translating it yields CASSLSGQGAYGYTF.

This clone has more than one count but fewer than ten. This chain uses TRBV29-1 with TRBJ2-7, with D unresolved. V dropped 2 bases and J dropped 6 bases, with 11 bases sitting between them. In germline, CDR1 is SQVTM, CDR2 ANQGSEA. The CDR3 sequence is 12 residues long. CDR3 loop: CSVESGEPEQYF. In DNA form, the CDR3 reads TGCAGCGTTGAATCTGGAGAACCCGAGCAGTACTTC.

The rearrangement joins TRBV4-3 to TRBJ2-4; tentative D call: TRBD1 (6 bases). The CDR3 contains 17 residues. V lost 0 bases, J lost 1 base, and 13 bases lay in between. Germline V CDR1 and CDR2: LGHNA, YSLEER. CDR3 amino acids: CASSQDLRGSAKNIQYF. The CDR3, as DNA: TGCGCCAGCAGCCAAGATTTAAGGGGGAGCGCCAAAAACATTCAGTACTTC.

On this clone itself: One end of the junction is discordant with germline, which a read error may explain. This sample also contains other DNA sequences that code for the same CDR3. The rearrangement links TRBV29-1 to TRBJ2-3; no definite D call. CDR1 and CDR2 (germline): SQVTM, ANQGSEA. CDR3 length equals 12 residues. CDR3 sequence reads: CSVEDGADTQYF. The CDR3 nucleotides are TGCAGCGTCGAAGATGGGGCAGATACGCAGTATTTT.

V usage is TRBV11-2 and J usage is TRBJ1-5, with a tentative D call TRBD1 (5 bases). This CDR3 region has 12 residues. V was clipped by 4 bases and J by 9 bases, with 10 bases between them. The germline gives CDR1 SGHAT, CDR2 FQNNGV. CDR3 protein: CASSSRGGPQHF. The DNA of the CDR3 is TGTGCCAGCAGCTCCCGCGGGGGGCCCCAGCATTTT.

This chain joins TRBV5-4 and TRBJ2-3, with 9 bases matching TRBD2. Germline assignment: CDR1 SGHNT and CDR2 YYREEE (reference sequence). The CDR3 extends over 15 amino acids. J lost 0 bases, V lost 2 bases, and 1 base had no gene match. The CDR3 DNA follows: TGTGCCAGCAGCTTAGCGGGAGGTAGCACAGATACGCAGTATTTT. Translating gives CASSLAGGSTDTQYF.

Notes on this clone: The same CDR3 can be traced to other DNA sequences in this sample. The chain carries TRBV30 and TRBJ1-2; D gene uncertain. V was trimmed by 1 base and J by 0 bases, leaving 3 bases between them. CDR1 is GTSNPN and CDR2 is SVGIG in the germline V gene (reference sequence). This CDR3 contains 12 residues. In DNA form, the CDR3 reads TGTGCCTGGAGTGAAGCTAACTATGGCTACACCTTC. It translates to CAWSEANYGYTF.

This chain links TRBV29-1 with TRBJ1-1; D is unclear. The CDR3 is 13 amino acids. The germline V gene encodes CDR1 SQVTM and CDR2 ANQGSEA. V was trimmed by 3 bases and J by 4 bases, leaving 12 bases between them. This chain's CDR3 is CSVEDSRATEAFF. DNA of the CDR3: TGCAGCGTTGAGGACTCACGGGCCACTGAAGCTTTCTTT.

This clone showed up just once. The chain employs TRBV29-1 and TRBJ2-7; D assignment may be TRBD1 or TRBD2 (5 bases each). The V gene lost 6 bases and the J gene lost 1 base, with 10 bases spanning the gap. Germline V gene lookup returns CDR1 SQVTM and CDR2 ANQGSEA. This CDR3 spans 12 amino acids. CDR3 amino acids: CSVLGPSYEQYF. The CDR3 nucleotides read TGCAGCGTCCTGGGACCTTCCTACGAGCAGTACTTC.

This chain joins TRBV29-1 and TRBJ2-2, with 8 bases matching TRBD1. CDR1 is SQVTM, CDR2 ANQGSEA, per germline. The V and J ends lost 7 bases and 4 bases, in that order; junction bases with no gene match: 8. The CDR3 contains 14 residues. CDR3 coding DNA: TGCAGCGGGTCAGGGGGCAAGGGCACCGGGGAGCTGTTTTTT. The encoded protein is CSGSGGKGTGELFF.

V is TRBV27 and J is TRBJ2-2, with no clear D. Germline-derived CDR1 and CDR2 are MNHEY and SMNVEV (reference sequence). Trimming cost V 3 bases and J 5 bases, with 1 base left between them. The CDR3 length is 11 residues. The CDR3 DNA follows: TGTGCCAGCAGTTTGACCGGGGAGCTGTTTTTT. Protein product: CASSLTGELFF.

The chain is built from TRBV29-1 and TRBJ2-3; weak D call: TRBD2 (5 bases). This CDR3 has 13 amino acids. The germline V gene encodes CDR1 SQVTM and CDR2 ANQGSEA. Trimming took off 3 bases at V and 4 bases at J, with 11 bases between the two ends. This chain's CDR3 is CSVDGDSADTQYF. As DNA, the CDR3 is TGCAGCGTTGACGGGGATTCAGCAGATACGCAGTATTTT.

This clone was picked up a small number of times. This rearrangement joins TRBV2 to TRBJ2-7, with unresolved D. This CDR3 is 14 amino acids long. CDR1 and CDR2 (germline): SNHLY, FYNNEI. Trimming removed 4 bases at V and 2 bases at J, with 12 bases between. The CDR3 spells CASSGVVDTYEQYF. CDR3 bases: TGTGCCAGCAGTGGGGTAGTAGATACCTACGAGCAGTACTTC.

This chain joins TRBV30 and TRBJ2-5; the D is unclear. Germline V CDR1 and CDR2: GTSNPN, SVGIG (reference sequence). Trimming stripped 0 bases from V and 3 bases from J, with 8 bases between. The CDR3 runs to 13 residues. This chain's CDR3 is CAWSVGWEETQYF. Written as DNA, the CDR3 is TGTGCCTGGAGTGTAGGGTGGGAAGAGACCCAGTACTTC.

This clone was detected only a few times. The chain is built from TRBV29-1 and TRBJ1-2; no clear D gene. The CDR3 spans 12 residues. From germline, CDR1 is SQVTM and CDR2 ANQGSEA. Trimming removed 6 bases from V and 4 bases from J, with 12 bases in between. The CDR3 DNA is TGCAGCGTATCCGGATCGAGCTATGGCTACACCTTC. It encodes CSVSGSSYGYTF.

The rearrangement joins TRBV7-3 to TRBJ2-2; D unclear. Germline V lookup: CDR1 SGHTA, CDR2 FQGTGA. The V gene lost 0 bases and the J gene lost 5 bases, with 4 bases spanning the gap. The CDR3 spans 13 residues. The CDR3 here is CASSLTGTGELFF. The CDR3 DNA is TGTGCCAGCAGCTTAACGGGGACCGGGGAGCTGTTTTTT.

The genes are TRBV25-1 and TRBJ2-5; the D call may be TRBD1 or TRBD2 (5 bases each). V lost 6 bases to trimming and J lost 9 bases, with 17 bases between them. This CDR3 has 13 residues. Germline assignment: CDR1 MGHDK and CDR2 SYGVNS. CDR3: CASSGTRVKAQYF. In nucleotides, the CDR3 is TGTGCCAGCAGCGGGACCAGAGTTAAGGCCCAGTACTTC. Complete variable domain (other parts from reference TRBV25-1 and TRBJ2-5): EADIYQTPRYLVIGTGKKITLECSQTMGHDKMYWYQQDPGMELHLIHYSYGVNSTEKGDLSSESTVSRIRTEHFPLTLESARPSHTSQYLCASSGTRVKAQYFGPGTRLLVL.

The rearrangement uses TRBV28 and TRBJ2-3; D remains ambiguous. The V end was cut by 6 bases, the J end by 4 bases, with 17 bases between. This CDR3 has 15 residues. Germline V CDR1 and CDR2: MDHEN, SYDVKM. The chain's CDR3 is CASSVPREISDTQYF. The CDR3 DNA is TGTGCCAGCAGCGTACCCCGAGAGATATCAGATACGCAGTATTTT.

V usage is TRBV5-6 and J usage is TRBJ1-1; no definite D call. The CDR3 spans 14 residues. Germline-derived CDR1 and CDR2 are SGHDT and YYEEEE. V shed 2 bases and J shed 1 base, with 9 bases lying between them. CDR3 DNA: TGTGCCAGCAGCTTCGGGGTACAGAACACTGAAGCTTTCTTT. As protein: CASSFGVQNTEAFF.

The chain joins TRBV11-3 to TRBJ2-3; D unresolved. Deletions cut 8 bases from V and 4 bases from J, with 16 bases between. Germline assignment: CDR1 SGHNT and CDR2 YENEEA. The CDR3 extends over 14 amino acids. The CDR3 DNA sequence: TGTGCCAGCGCGAATATAGATTACCCAGATACGCAGTATTTT. It translates to CASANIDYPDTQYF.

V usage is TRBV29-1 and J usage is TRBJ2-7, with 10 nucleotides matching TRBD2. Germline V CDR1 and CDR2: SQVTM, ANQGSEA. Losses at the gene ends were 6 bases for V and 4 bases for J; bases not matched to a gene: 9. CDR3 length: 14 amino acids. In DNA form, the CDR3 reads TGCAGCGTAGCGCAAAGGACTAGCGGATACGAGCAGTACTTC. Its protein product is CSVAQRTSGYEQYF.

This clone showed up just a few times. Here the CDR3 DNA reads TGTGCCAGCAGGGGGGAAGGTACTGAAGCTTTCTTT. Amino acid sequence: CASRGEGTEAFF. This chain links TRBV6-5 with TRBJ1-1, with D possibly TRBD1 on 5 matching bases. The V end lost 6 bases, the J end lost 5 bases, and 10 bases lay between the germline ends. The CDR3 covers 12 residues. Germline CDR1 is MNHEY and CDR2 is SVGAGI.

J is TRBJ2-2 and V is TRBV29-1; 9 bases align to TRBD2. This CDR3 has 16 residues. From germline, CDR1 is SQVTM and CDR2 ANQGSEA. The V and J ends lost 7 bases and 3 bases, in that order; junction bases with no gene match: 12. The CDR3 protein is CSALLLAGGDTGELFF. Written as DNA, the CDR3 is TGCAGCGCTCTGCTATTGGCGGGAGGGGACACCGGGGAGCTGTTTTTT.

This chain uses TRBV5-1 with TRBJ2-5; the D gene could be TRBD1 or TRBD2 (5 bases each). V gave up 4 bases and J gave up 3 bases, with 16 bases separating them. CDR3 length: 15 residues. The germline gives CDR1 SGHRS, CDR2 YFSETQ. CDR3 bases: TGCGCCAGCAGCCCCGGGACCACCGCTAAAGAGACCCAGTACTTC. This codes for CASSPGTTAKETQYF.

The rearrangement links TRBV29-1 to TRBJ1-2; D is ambiguous. V was clipped by 4 bases and J by 7 bases, with 10 bases between them. The germline V gene has CDR1 SQVTM and CDR2 ANQGSEA. The CDR3 loop spans 11 amino acids. The CDR3 sequence: CSVVARGGYTF. The CDR3 DNA sequence: TGCAGCGTTGTTGCCCGGGGTGGCTACACCTTC. Full variable domain (missing parts from reference TRBV29-1 and TRBJ1-2): SAVISQKPSRDICQRGTSLTIQCQVDSQVTMMFWYRQQPGQSLTLIATANQGSEATYESGFVIDKFPISRPNLTFSTLTVSNMSPEDSSIYLCSVVARGGYTFGSGTRLTVV.

J is TRBJ2-5 and V is TRBV30; tentative D call: TRBD1 (5 bases). In germline, CDR1 is GTSNPN, CDR2 SVGIG (reference sequence). Trimming shortened V by 4 bases and J by 3 bases, and 9 bases separated the two germline ends. CDR3 length: 12 amino acids. CDR3 sequence (DNA): TGTGCCTGGAATGACAGAAAAGAGACCCAGTACTTC. It is translated as CAWNDRKETQYF.

The rearrangement uses TRBV18 and TRBJ2-1, with 9 bases lining up with TRBD2. This CDR3 comprises 16 residues. V gave up 2 bases and J gave up 5 bases; unmatched junction bases: 7. From germline, CDR1 is KGHSH and CDR2 LQKENI. CDR3 nucleotide sequence: TGTGCCAGCTCACCAGAGGGAGCGGGGGGACACAATGAGCAGTTCTTC. Amino acids: CASSPEGAGGHNEQFF. Looking up the rest from reference TRBV18 and TRBJ2-1 gives the full variable domain: NAGVMQNPRHLVRRRGQEARLRCSPMKGHSHVYWYRQLPEEGLKFMVYLQKENIIDESGMPKERFSAEFPKEGPSILRIQQVVRGDSAAYFCASSPEGAGGHNEQFFGPGTRLTVL.

The chain has TRBV29-1 and TRBJ1-1; 7 bases match TRBD1. This CDR3 comprises 14 residues. Germline loops: CDR1 SQVTM, CDR2 ANQGSEA. Unmatched junction bases numbered 10, after V lost 4 bases and J lost 5 bases. CDR3 in amino acids: CSVGDLTGITEAFF. As DNA, the CDR3 is TGCAGCGTTGGGGACTTGACAGGGATTACTGAAGCTTTCTTT. Filled out from reference TRBV29-1 and TRBJ1-1, the complete variable domain reads SAVISQKPSRDICQRGTSLTIQCQVDSQVTMMFWYRQQPGQSLTLIATANQGSEATYESGFVIDKFPISRPNLTFSTLTVSNMSPEDSSIYLCSVGDLTGITEAFFGQGTRLTVV.